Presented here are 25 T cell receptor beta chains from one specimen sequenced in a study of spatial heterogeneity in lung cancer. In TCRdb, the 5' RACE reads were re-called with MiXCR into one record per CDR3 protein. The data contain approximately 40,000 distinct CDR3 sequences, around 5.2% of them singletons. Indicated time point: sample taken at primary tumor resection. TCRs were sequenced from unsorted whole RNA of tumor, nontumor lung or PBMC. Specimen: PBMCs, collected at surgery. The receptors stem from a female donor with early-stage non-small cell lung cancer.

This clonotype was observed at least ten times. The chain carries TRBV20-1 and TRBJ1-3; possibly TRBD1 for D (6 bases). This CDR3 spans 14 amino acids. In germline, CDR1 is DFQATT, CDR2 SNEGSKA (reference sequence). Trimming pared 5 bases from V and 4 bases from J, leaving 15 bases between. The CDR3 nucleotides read TGCAGTGCTTTGGGGGGGGCGCGGGGAAACACCATATATTTT. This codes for CSALGGARGNTIYF.

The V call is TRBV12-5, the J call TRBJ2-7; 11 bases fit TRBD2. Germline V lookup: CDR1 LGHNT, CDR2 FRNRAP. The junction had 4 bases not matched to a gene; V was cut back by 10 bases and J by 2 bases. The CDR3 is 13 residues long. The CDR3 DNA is TGTGCTACCGCGACTAGCGGGACCTACGAGCAGTACTTC. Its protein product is CATATSGTYEQYF.

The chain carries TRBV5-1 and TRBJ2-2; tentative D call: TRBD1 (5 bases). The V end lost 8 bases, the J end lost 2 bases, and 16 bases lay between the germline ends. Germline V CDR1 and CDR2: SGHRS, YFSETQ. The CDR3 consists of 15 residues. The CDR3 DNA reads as TGCGCCAGTAGGAGAGGACAAGCCAACACCGGGGAGCTGTTTTTT. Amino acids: CASRRGQANTGELFF.

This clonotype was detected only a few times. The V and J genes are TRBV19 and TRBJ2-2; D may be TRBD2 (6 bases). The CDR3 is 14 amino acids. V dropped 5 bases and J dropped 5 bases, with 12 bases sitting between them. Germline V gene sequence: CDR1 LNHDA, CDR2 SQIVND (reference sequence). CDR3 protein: CASSDGGKTGELFF. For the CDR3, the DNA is TGTGCCAGTAGTGACGGGGGAAAAACCGGGGAGCTGTTTTTT.

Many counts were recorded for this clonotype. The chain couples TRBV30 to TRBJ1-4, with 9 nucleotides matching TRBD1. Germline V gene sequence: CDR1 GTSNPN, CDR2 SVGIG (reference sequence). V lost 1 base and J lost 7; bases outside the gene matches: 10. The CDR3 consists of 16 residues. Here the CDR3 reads CAWSDRGRKRGEKLFF. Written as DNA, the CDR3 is TGTGCCTGGAGTGACAGGGGGCGGAAAAGAGGTGAAAAACTGTTTTTT.

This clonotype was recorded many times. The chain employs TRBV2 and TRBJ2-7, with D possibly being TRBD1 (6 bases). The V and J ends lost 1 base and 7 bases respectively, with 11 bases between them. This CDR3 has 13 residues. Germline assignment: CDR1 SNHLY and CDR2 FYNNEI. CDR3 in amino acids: CASSEGRGDEQYF. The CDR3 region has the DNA TGTGCCAGCAGTGAAGGCAGGGGAGATGAGCAGTACTTC.

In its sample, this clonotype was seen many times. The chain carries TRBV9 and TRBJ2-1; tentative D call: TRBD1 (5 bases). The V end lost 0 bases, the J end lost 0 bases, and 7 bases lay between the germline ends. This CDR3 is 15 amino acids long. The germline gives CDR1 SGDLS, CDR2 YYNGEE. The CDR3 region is CASSVEQGSYNEQFF. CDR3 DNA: TGTGCCAGCAGCGTAGAGCAGGGCTCCTACAATGAGCAGTTCTTC.

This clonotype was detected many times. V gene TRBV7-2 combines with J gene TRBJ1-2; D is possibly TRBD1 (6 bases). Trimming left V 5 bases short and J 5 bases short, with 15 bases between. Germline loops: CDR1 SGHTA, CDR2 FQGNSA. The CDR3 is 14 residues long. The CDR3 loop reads CASSPVTGSYGYTF. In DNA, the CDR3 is TGTGCCAGCAGCCCTGTTACAGGGAGTTATGGCTACACCTTC.

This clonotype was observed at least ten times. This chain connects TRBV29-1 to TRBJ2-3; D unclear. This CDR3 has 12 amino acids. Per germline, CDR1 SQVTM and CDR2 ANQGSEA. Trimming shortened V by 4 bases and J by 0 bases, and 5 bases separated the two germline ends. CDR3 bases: TGCAGCGTTGTAGCAAGCACAGATACGCAGTATTTT. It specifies CSVVASTDTQYF.

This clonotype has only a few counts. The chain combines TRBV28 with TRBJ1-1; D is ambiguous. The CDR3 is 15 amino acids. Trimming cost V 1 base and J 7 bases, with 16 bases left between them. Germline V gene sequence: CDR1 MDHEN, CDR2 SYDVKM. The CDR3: CASSLLGSGGDEAFF. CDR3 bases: TGTGCCAGCAGTTTATTGGGAAGCGGCGGTGATGAAGCTTTCTTT. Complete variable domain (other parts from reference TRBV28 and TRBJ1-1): DVKVTQSSRYLVKRTGEKVFLECVQDMDHENMFWYRQDPGLGLRLIYFSYDVKMKEKGDIPEGYSVSREKKERFSLILESASTNQTSMYLCASSLLGSGGDEAFFGQGTRLTVV.

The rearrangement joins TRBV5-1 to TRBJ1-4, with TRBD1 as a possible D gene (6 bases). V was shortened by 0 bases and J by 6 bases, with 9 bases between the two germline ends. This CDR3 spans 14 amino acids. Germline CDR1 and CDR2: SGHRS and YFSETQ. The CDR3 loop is CASSLGRTDEKLFF. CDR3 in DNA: TGCGCCAGCAGCTTGGGGAGGACAGATGAAAAACTGTTTTTT.

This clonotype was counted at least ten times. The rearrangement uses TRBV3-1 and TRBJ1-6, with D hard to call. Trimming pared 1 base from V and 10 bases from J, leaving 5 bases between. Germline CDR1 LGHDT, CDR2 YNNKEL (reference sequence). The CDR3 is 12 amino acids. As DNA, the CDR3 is TGTGCCAGCAGCCAAGTTGACTCACCCCTCCACTTT. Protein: CASSQVDSPLHF.

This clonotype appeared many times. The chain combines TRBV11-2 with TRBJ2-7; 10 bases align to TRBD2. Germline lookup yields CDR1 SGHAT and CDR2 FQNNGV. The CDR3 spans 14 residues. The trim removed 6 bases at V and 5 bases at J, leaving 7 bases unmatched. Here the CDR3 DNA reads TGTGCCAGCAGTCGGACTAGCGGCCCTCACGAGCAGTACTTC. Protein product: CASSRTSGPHEQYF.

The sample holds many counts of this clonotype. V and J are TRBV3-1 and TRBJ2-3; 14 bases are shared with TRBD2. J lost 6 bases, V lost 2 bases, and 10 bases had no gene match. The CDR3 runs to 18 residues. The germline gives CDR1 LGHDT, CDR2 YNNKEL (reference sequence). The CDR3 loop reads CASSQTRGTSGGLDTQYF. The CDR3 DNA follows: TGTGCCAGCAGCCAAACAAGAGGGACTAGCGGGGGTCTGGATACGCAGTATTTT.

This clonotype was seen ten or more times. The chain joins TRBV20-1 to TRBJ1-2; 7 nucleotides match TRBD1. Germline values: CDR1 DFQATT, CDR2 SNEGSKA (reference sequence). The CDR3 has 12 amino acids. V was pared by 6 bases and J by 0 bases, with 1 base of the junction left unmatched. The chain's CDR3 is CSAGQTNYGYTF. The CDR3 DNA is TGCAGTGCGGGACAGACTAACTATGGCTACACCTTC.

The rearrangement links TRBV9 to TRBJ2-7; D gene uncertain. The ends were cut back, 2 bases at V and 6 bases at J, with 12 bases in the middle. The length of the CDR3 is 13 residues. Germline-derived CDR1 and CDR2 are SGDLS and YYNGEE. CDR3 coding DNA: TGTGCCAGCAGCGTGATAGGCAGTTCCGAGCAGTACTTC. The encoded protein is CASSVIGSSEQYF.

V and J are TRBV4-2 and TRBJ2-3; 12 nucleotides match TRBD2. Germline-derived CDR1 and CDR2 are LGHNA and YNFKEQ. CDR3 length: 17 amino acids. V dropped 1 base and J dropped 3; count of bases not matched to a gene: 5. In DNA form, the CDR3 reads TGTGCCAGCAGCCAAGTTCAGCTAGCGGGGGGGACAGATACGCAGTATTTT. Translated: CASSQVQLAGGTDTQYF.

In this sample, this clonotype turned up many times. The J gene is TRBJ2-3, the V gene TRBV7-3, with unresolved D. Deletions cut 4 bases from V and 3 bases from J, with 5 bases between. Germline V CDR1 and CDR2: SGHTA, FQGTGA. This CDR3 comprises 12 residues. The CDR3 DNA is TGTGCCAGCAGCTCTCGTACAGATACGCAGTATTTT. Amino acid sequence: CASSSRTDTQYF.

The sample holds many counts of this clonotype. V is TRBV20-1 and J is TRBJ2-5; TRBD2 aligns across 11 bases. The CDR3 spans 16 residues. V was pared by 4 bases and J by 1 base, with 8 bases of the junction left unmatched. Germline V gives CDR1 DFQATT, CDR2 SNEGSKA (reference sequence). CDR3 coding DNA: TGCAGTGCTAACGGACTAGCGGGCGGAACCCAAGAGACCCAGTACTTC. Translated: CSANGLAGGTQETQYF.

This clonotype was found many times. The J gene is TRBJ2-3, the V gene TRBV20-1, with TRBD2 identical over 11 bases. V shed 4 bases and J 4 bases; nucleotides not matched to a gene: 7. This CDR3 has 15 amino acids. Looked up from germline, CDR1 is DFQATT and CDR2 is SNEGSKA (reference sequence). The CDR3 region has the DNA TGCAGTGCTACACAACTAGCGGGGGCTGCAGATACGCAGTATTTT. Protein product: CSATQLAGAADTQYF.

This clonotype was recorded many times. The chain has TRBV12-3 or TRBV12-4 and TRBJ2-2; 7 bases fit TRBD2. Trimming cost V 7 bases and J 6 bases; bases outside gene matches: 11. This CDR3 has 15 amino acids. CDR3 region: CASTDWGGNAGELFF. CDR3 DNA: TGTGCCAGCACCGACTGGGGGGGTAACGCCGGGGAGCTGTTTTTT.

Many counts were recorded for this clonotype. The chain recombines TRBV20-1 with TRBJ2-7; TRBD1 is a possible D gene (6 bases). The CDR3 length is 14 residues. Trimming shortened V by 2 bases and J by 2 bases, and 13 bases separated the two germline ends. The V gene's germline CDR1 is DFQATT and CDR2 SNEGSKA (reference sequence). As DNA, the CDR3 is TGCAGTGCTAGAAAGGGACACCTCACCTACGAGCAGTACTTC. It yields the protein CSARKGHLTYEQYF.

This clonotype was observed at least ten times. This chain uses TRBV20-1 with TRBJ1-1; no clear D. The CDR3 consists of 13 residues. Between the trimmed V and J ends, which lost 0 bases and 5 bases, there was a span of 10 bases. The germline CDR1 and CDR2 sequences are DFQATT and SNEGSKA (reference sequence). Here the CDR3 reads CSARDVGRTEAFF. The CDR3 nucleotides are TGCAGTGCTAGAGATGTCGGGAGGACTGAAGCTTTCTTT.

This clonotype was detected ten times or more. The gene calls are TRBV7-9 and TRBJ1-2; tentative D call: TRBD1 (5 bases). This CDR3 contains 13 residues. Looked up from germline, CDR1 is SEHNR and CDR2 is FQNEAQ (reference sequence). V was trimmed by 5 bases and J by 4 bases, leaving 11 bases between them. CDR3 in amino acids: CASSDSQGYGYTF. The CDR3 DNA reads TGTGCCAGCAGCGACAGCCAGGGCTATGGCTACACCTTC. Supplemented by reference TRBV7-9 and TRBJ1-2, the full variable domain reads DTGVSQNPRHKITKRGQNVTFRCDPISEHNRLYWYRQTLGQGPEFLTYFQNEAQLEKSRLLSDRFSAERPKGSFSTLEIQRTEQGDSAMYLCASSDSQGYGYTFGSGTRLTVV.

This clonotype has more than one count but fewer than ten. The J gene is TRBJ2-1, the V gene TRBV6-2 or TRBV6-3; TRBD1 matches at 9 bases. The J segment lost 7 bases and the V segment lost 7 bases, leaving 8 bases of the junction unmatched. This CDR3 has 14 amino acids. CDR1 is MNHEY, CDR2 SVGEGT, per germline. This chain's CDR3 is CASTVQGAVNEQFF. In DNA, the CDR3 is TGTGCCAGCACCGTACAGGGGGCCGTGAATGAGCAGTTCTTC.